This T cell receptor beta chain was documented in a study of T-cell memory formation after mild COVID-19. In the study overall: Clustering of TCRs was largely donor specific. Study-level results: Cross-reactive memory apparently joined, as some responding clones appeared in pre-infection memory.

A remark on this clonotype: The target antigen is unknown.

The CDR3 spans 13 residues. Between the trimmed V and J ends, which lost 10 bases and 10 bases, there was a span of 17 bases. Germline V gives CDR1 SGHTA, CDR2 FQGNSA. TCRdb processed the 5' RACE reads anew with MiXCR; each CDR3 protein has one entry. The sample has approximately 290,000 distinct CDR3 sequences; roughly 19% are singletons. The source of this sequence is a young man who had mild COVID-19 (a few samples of this study predate the infection). Cell type and time point are not known. This chain uses TRBV7-2 with TRBJ1-6, with D unresolved. The sequencing input was PBMCs or a T cell subset sorted from them (not recorded which). DNA for the CDR3: TGTGCCACAGCAGCTCTGGGGAGATCACCCCTCCACTTT. Encoded protein: CATAALGRSPLHF.